What follows are 9 T cell receptor beta chains derived from one specimen sequenced in a study of blood T cell repertoires in COVID-19. Clones were read by immunoSEQ multiplex PCR, and TCRdb kept only the in-frame ones, dropping some. This table holds about 99,000 clones, 84% found once. Material: peripheral blood. These TCRs come from a man between 65 and 85 years old with active or convalescent COVID-19.

The J gene is TRBJ2-7, the V gene TRBV2; no clear D. The V gene's germline CDR1 is SNHLY and CDR2 FYNNEI. The ends were cut back, 8 bases at V and 0 bases at J, with 8 bases in the middle. The CDR3 runs 12 residues. CDR3 protein: CASQYDSYEQYF. CDR3 nucleotides: TGTGCCAGCCAGTACGACTCCTACGAGCAGTACTTC.

The V and J genes are TRBV5-6 and TRBJ2-1; D is unclear. This CDR3 spans 13 amino acids. Trimming removed 1 base from V and 9 bases from J, with 11 bases in between. The germline CDR1 and CDR2 sequences are SGHDT and YYEEEE. The CDR3 bases are TGTGCCAGCAGCTTGACGGGTCCTGGTGAGCAGTTCTTC. It yields the protein CASSLTGPGEQFF.

The chain carries TRBV27 and TRBJ1-5; tentatively, D is TRBD1 (6 bases). V was shortened by 2 bases and J by 0 bases, with 8 bases between the two germline ends. Germline V gene lookup returns CDR1 MNHEY and CDR2 SMNVEV (reference sequence). The CDR3 has 15 amino acids. The CDR3 protein is CASSLRGTSNQPQHF. The DNA of the CDR3 is TGTGCCAGCAGTTTAAGGGGGACTAGCAATCAGCCCCAGCATTTT.

The chain uses TRBV3-1 (or the pseudogene TRBV3-2) and TRBJ1-2; D remains unclear. The germline gives CDR1 LGHDT, CDR2 YNNKEL (reference sequence). This CDR3 is built from 14 residues. Deletions cut 1 base from V and 6 bases from J, with 12 bases between. CDR3 sequence (DNA): TGTGCCAGCAGCCAAGCTGGTTTCTCGGATGGCTACACCTTC. It translates to CASSQAGFSDGYTF.

The V call is TRBV13, the J call TRBJ2-1; TRBD2 aligns across 9 bases. The CDR3 has 17 residues. Germline V CDR1 and CDR2: PRHDT, FYEKMQ (reference sequence). V was clipped by 0 bases and J by 5 bases; unmatched bases: 8. CDR3 in DNA: TGTGCCAGCAGCTTAGGGCCTCTGGCTAGCGGGGACAATGAGCAGTTCTTC. Its protein is CASSLGPLASGDNEQFF.

The rearrangement joins TRBV5-5 to TRBJ1-1; D is possibly TRBD1 (5 bases). Trimming left V 4 bases short and J 0 bases short, with 10 bases between. Germline V gene sequence: CDR1 SGHKS, CDR2 YYEKEE (reference sequence). The CDR3 runs 14 residues. This CDR3 is CASSGGLLNTEAFF. DNA for the CDR3: TGTGCCAGCAGCGGGGGACTCTTGAACACTGAAGCTTTCTTT.

This clone appeared a single time. This chain joins TRBV19 and TRBJ1-2; 9 positions agree with TRBD1. Trimming at V came to 8 bases and at J to 3 bases, leaving 1 base not matched to a gene. Germline CDR1 is LNHDA and CDR2 is SQIVND (reference sequence). The CDR3 sequence is 12 residues long. CDR3 loop: CASRQGDYGYTF. CDR3 in DNA: TGTGCCAGTCGACAGGGGGACTATGGCTACACCTTC.

The CDR3 sequence is CAIRKGAAQYF. In DNA form, the CDR3 reads TGTGCCATCAGAAAGGGGGCTGCGCAGTATTTT. The chain recombines TRBV10-3 with TRBJ2-3; 7 nucleotides align to TRBD1. The CDR3 runs 11 residues. The germline V gene has CDR1 ENHRY and CDR2 SYGVKD. V gave up 6 bases and J gave up 10 bases; unmatched junction bases: 4.

This rearrangement joins TRBV24-1 to TRBJ1-3, with D hard to call. V was clipped by 5 bases and J by 4 bases, with 11 bases between them. This CDR3 has 14 residues. CDR1 is KGHDR, CDR2 SFDVKD, per germline. CDR3: CATSAGGSGNTIYF. In nucleotides, the CDR3 is TGTGCCACCAGTGCTGGCGGATCCGGAAACACCATATATTTT.